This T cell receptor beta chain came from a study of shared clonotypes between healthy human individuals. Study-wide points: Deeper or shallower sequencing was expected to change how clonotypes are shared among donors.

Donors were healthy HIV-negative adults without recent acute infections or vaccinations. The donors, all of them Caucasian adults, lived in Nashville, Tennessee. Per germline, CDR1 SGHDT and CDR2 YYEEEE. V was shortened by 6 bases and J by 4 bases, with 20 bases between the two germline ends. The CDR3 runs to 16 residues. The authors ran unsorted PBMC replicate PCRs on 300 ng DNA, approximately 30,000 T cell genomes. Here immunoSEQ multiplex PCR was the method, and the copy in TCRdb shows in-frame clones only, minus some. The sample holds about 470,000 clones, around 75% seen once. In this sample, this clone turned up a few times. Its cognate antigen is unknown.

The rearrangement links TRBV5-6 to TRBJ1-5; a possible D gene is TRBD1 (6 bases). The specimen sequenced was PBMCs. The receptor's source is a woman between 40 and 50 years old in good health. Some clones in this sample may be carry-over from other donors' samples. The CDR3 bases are TGTGCCAGCACCTTCGGGGGGCGGGGGGCAAATCAGCCCCAGCATTTT. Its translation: CASTFGGRGANQPQHF. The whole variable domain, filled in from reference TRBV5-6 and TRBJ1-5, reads DAGVTQSPTHLIKTRGQQVTLRCSPKSGHDTVSWYQQALGQGPQFIFQYYEEEERQRGNFPDRFSGHQFPNYSSELNVNALLLGDSALYLCASTFGGRGANQPQHFGDGTRLSIL.